What follows describes a single TCR beta chain. Cohort assignment relied on participant-reported clinical history. Original processing methods: Amplification of reference gene primers was used by the study to estimate nucleated cell counts. Only in-frame clones appear in the TCRdb table, and some are missing; sequencing was by immunoSEQ multiplex PCR. V and J calls and clone size are copied from that table; D and trimming were computed from the DNA. Of 140,000 to 150,000 clones detected, around nine tenths appear once; the ten largest clones hold about 1.2%. V shed 5 bases and J shed 7 bases, with 15 bases lying between them. The germline V gene encodes CDR1 SGHTA and CDR2 FQGNSA. The CDR3 length is 14 residues. This sample is part of a study of blood T cell repertoires in COVID-19. About the research overall: Samples representing acute and convalescent COVID-19 were sourced from the United States, Italy and Spain. The cDNA or gDNA used as material had been derived from T cells, B-cell-depleted T cells, or PBMCs.

The sequencing sample was made of PBMCs or T cells enriched from blood (not recorded which). The clonotype was recovered from a woman in her 30s with acute COVID-19. The V call is TRBV7-2, the J call TRBJ2-1; D may be TRBD2 (5 bases). The CDR3 spells CASSQFGTRNEQFF. The CDR3 DNA reads as TGTGCCAGCAGCCAATTTGGTACTAGAAATGAGCAGTTCTTC. The whole variable domain, filled in from reference TRBV7-2 and TRBJ2-1, reads GAGVSQSPSNKVTEKGKDVELRCDPISGHTALYWYRQSLGQGLEFLIYFQGNSAPDKSGLPSDRFSAERTGGSVSTLTIQRTQQEDSAVYLCASSQFGTRNEQFFGPGTRLTVL.